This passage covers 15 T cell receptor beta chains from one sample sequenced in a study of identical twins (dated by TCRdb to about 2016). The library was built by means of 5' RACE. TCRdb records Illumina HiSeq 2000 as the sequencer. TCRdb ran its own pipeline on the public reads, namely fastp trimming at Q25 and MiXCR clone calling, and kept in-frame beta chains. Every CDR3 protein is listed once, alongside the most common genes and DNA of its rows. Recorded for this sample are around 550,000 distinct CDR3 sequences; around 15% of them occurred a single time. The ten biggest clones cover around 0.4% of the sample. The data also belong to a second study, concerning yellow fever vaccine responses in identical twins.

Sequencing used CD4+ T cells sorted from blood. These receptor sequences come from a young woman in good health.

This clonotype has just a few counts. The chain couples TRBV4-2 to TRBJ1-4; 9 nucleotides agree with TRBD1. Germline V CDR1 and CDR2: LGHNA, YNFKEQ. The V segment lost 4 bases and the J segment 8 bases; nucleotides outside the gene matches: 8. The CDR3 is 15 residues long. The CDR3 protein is CASSRDTGGKEKLFF. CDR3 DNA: TGTGCCAGCAGCCGAGATACAGGGGGCAAAGAAAAACTGTTTTTT.

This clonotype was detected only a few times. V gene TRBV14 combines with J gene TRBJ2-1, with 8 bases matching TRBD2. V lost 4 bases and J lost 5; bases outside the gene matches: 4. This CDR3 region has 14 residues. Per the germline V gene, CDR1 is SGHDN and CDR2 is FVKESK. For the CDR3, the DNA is TGTGCCAGCAGCCGGCGGGGGGTCAACAATGAGCAGTTCTTC. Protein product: CASSRRGVNNEQFF.

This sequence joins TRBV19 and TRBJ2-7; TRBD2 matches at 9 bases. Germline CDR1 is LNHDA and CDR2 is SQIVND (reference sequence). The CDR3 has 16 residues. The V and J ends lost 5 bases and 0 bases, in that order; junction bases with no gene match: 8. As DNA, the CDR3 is TGTGCCAGTAGTCCGCGGACTAGCGCTTTCTCCTACGAGCAGTACTTC. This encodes CASSPRTSAFSYEQYF.

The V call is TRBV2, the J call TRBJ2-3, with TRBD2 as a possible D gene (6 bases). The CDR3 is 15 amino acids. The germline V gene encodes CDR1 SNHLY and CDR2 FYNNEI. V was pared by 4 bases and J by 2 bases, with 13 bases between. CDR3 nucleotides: TGTGCCAGCAGTGCGAAAAGCGGGTCCACAGATACGCAGTATTTT. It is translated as CASSAKSGSTDTQYF.

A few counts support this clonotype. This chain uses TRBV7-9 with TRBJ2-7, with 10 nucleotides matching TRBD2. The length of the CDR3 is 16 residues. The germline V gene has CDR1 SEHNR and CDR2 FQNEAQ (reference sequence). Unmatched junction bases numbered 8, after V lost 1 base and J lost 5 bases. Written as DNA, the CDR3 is TGTGCCAGCAGCTTAGGCCTAGCGGGAGCATACGACGAGCAGTACTTC. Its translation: CASSLGLAGAYDEQYF.

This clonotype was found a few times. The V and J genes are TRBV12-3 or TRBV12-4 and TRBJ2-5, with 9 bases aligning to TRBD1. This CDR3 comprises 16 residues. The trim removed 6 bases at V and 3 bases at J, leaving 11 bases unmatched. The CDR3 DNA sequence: TGTGCCAGCAGCGTCTGGCGGACAGGGGCTAAAGAGACCCAGTACTTC. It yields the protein CASSVWRTGAKETQYF.

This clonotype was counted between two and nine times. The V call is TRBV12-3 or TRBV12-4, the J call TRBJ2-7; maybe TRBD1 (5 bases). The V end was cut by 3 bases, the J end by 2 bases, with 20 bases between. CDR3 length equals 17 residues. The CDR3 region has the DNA TGTGCCAGCAGTTTGATCGAGAGGACATCGGGCGCCTACGAGCAGTACTTC. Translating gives CASSLIERTSGAYEQYF.

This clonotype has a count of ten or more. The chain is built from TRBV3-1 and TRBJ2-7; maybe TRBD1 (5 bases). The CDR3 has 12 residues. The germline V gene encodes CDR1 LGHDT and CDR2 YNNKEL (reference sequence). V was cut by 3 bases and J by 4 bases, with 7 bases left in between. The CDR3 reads CASSQQGYEQYF. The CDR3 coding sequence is TGTGCCAGCAGCCAGCAGGGTTACGAGCAGTACTTC.

Here the CDR3 DNA reads TGTGCCAGCAGTTTCAACACACAAAGGGGATCCTACAATGAGCAGTTCTTC. This gives the protein CASSFNTQRGSYNEQFF. The chain joins TRBV28 to TRBJ2-1, with D tentatively TRBD1 (5 bases). There are 17 residues in the CDR3. CDR1 is MDHEN, CDR2 SYDVKM, per germline. V lost 3 bases and J 1 base, leaving 16 bases between the germline ends.

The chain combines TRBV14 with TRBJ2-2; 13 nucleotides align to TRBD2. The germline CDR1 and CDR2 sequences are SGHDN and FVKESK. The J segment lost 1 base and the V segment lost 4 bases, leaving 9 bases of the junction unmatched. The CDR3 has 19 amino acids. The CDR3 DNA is TGTGCCAGCAGCCTCCTACGACTAGCGGGGGGCTTGAACACCGGGGAGCTGTTTTTT. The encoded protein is CASSLLRLAGGLNTGELFF.

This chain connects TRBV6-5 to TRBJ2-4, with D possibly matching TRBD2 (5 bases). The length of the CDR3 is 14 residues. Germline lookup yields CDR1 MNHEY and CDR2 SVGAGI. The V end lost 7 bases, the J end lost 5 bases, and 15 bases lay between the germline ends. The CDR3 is CASISRGGQNIQYF. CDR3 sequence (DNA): TGTGCCAGCATTTCCCGGGGTGGACAAAACATTCAGTACTTC.

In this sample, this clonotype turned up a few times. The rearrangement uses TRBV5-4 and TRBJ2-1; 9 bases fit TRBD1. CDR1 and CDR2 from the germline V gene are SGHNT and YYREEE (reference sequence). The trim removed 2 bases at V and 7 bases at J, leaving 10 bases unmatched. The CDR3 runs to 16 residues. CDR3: CASSLPPDRGGNEQFF. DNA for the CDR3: TGTGCCAGCAGCTTACCTCCGGACAGGGGTGGGAATGAGCAGTTCTTC. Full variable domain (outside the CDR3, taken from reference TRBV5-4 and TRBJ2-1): ETGVTQSPTHLIKTRGQQVTLRCSSQSGHNTVSWYQQALGQGPQFIFQYYREEENGRGNFPPRFSGLQFPNYSSELNVNALELDDSALYLCASSLPPDRGGNEQFFGPGTRLTVL.

The CDR3 loop reads CASSAGTSDRKTQYF. DNA for the CDR3: TGTGCCAGCAGCGCTGGGACTAGCGATAGGAAGACCCAGTACTTC. This chain connects TRBV9 to TRBJ2-5, with TRBD2 matching 10 bases. The germline V gene has CDR1 SGDLS and CDR2 YYNGEE. Germline trimming cut 3 bases from V and 6 bases from J; bases unmatched to any gene: 8. This CDR3 contains 15 residues.

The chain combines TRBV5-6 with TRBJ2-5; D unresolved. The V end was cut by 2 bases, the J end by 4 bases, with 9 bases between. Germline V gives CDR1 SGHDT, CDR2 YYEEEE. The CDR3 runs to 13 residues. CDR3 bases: TGTGCCAGCAGCTTCTCCATTCGAGAGACCCAGTACTTC. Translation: CASSFSIRETQYF.

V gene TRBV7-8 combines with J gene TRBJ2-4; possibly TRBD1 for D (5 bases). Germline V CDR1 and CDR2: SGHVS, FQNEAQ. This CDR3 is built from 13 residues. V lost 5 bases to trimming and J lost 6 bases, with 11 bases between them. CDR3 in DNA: TGTGCCAGCAGCAACCGACAGAGAAACATTCAGTACTTC. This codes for CASSNRQRNIQYF.